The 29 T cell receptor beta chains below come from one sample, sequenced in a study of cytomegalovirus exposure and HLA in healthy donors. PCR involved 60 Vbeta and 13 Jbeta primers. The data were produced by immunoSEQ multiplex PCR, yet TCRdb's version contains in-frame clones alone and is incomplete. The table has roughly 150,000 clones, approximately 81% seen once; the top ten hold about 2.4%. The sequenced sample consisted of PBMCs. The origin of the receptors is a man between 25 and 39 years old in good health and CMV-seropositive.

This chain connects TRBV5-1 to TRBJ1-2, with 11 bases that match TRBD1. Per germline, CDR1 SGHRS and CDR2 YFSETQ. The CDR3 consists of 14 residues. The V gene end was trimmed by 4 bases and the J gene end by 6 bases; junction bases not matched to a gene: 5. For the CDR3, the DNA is TGCGCCAGCAGCCGGGACAGGGGGGGAAATGGCTACACCTTC. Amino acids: CASSRDRGGNGYTF.

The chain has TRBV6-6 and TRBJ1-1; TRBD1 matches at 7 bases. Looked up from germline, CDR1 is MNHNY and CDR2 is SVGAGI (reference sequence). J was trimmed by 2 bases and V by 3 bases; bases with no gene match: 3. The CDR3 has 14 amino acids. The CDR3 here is CASSYTGANTEAFF. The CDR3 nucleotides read TGTGCCAGCAGTTATACAGGGGCCAACACTGAAGCTTTCTTT.

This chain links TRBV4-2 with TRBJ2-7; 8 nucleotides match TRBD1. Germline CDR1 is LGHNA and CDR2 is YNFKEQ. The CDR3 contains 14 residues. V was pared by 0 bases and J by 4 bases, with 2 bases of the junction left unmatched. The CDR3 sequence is CASSQDNRGYEQYV. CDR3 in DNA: TGTGCCAGCAGCCAAGATAACAGGGGGTACGAGCAGTACGTC.

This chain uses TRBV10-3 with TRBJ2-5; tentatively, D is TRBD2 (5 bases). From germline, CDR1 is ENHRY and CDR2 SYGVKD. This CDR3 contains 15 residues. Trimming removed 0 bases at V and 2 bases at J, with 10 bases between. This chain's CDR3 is CAISESLGLQETQYF. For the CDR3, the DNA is TGTGCCATCAGTGAGTCATTAGGACTGCAAGAGACCCAGTACTTC.

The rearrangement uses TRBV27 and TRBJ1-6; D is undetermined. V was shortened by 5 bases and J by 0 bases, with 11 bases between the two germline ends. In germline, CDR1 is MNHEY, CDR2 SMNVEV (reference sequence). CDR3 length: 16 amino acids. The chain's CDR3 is CASSPTSSSYNSPLHF. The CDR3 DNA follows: TGTGCCAGCAGTCCCACTTCGAGCTCCTATAATTCACCCCTCCACTTT.

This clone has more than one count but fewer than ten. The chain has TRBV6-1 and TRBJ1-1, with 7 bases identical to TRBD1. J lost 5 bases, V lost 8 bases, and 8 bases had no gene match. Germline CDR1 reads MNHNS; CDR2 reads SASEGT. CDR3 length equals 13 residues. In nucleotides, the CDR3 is TGTGCCAGCCGCGACAGGGTGGGGACTGAAGCTTTCTTT. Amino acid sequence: CASRDRVGTEAFF.

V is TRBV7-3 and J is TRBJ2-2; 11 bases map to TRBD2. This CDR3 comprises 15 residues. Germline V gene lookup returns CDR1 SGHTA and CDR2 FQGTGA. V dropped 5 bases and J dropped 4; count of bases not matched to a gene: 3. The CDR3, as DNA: TGTGCCAGCAGCCTGGGACTAGCGGTCACCGGGGAGCTGTTTTTT. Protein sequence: CASSLGLAVTGELFF.

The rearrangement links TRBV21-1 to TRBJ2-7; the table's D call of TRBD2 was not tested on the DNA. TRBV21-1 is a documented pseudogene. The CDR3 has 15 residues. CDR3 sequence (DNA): TGTGCCAGCAGCAGAGGGGGGGCCCCCATATACGAGCAGTACGTC. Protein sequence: CASSRGGAPIYEQYV.

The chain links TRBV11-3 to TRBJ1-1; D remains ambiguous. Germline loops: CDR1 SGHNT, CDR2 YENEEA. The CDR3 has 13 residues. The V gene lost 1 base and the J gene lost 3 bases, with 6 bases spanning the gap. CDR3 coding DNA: TGTGCCAGCAGCTTAGGAGTCTACACTGAAGCTTTCTTT. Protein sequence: CASSLGVYTEAFF.

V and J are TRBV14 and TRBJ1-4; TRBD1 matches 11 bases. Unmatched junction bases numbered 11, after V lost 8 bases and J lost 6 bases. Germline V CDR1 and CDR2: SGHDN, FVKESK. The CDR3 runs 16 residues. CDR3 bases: TGTGCCAGCTGCCGAGGACAGGGGGCCTATGATGAAAAACTGTTTTTT. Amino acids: CASCRGQGAYDEKLFF. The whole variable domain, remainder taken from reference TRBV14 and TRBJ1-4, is EAGVTQFPSHSVIEKGQTVTLRCDPISGHDNLYWYRRVMGKEIKFLLHFVKESKQDESGMPNNRFLAERTGGTYSTLKVQPAELEDSGVYFCASCRGQGAYDEKLFFGSGTQLSVL.

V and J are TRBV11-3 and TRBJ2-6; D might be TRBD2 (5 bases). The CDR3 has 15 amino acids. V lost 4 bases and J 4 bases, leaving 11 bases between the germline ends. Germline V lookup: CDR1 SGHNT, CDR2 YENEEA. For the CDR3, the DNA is TGTGCCAGCAGCTCCAGAGGGCCCGGGGCCAACGTCCTGACTTTC. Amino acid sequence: CASSSRGPGANVLTF.

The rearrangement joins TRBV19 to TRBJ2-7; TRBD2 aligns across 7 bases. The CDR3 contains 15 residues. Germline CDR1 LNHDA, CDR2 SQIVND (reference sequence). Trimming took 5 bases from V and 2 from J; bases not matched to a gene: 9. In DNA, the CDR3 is TGTGCCAGTAGTTGGGGGGGAGGCAGCACCTACGAGCAGTACTTC. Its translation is CASSWGGGSTYEQYF.

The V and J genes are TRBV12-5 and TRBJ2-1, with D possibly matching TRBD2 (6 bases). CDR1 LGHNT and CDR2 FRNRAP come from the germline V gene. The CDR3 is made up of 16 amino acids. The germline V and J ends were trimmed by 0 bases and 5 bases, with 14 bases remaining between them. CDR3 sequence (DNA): TGTGCTAGTGGTTTGGTACTAGCCGGAATCCACAATGAGCAGTTCTTC. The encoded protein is CASGLVLAGIHNEQFF.

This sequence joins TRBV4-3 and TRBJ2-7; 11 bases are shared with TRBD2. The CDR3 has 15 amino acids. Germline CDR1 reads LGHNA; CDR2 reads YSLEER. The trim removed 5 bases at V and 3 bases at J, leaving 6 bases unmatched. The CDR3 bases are TGCGCCAGCAGCGGGGGACTAGCGGATTACTACGAGCAGTACTTC. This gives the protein CASSGGLADYYEQYF.

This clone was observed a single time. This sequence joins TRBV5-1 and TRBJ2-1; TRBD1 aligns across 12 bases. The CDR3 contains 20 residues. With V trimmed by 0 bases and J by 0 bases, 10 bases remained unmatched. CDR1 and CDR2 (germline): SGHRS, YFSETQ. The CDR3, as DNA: TGCGCCAGCAGCTTGGAAGGGACAGGGGGCAGACTTATCTCCTACAATGAGCAGTTCTTC. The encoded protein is CASSLEGTGGRLISYNEQFF.

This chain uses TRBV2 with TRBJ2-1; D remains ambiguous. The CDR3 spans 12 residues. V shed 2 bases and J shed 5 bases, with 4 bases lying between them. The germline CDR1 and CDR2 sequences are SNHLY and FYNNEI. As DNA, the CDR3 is TGTGCCAGCAGTGAACGGGACAATGAGCAGTTCTTC. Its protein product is CASSERDNEQFF.

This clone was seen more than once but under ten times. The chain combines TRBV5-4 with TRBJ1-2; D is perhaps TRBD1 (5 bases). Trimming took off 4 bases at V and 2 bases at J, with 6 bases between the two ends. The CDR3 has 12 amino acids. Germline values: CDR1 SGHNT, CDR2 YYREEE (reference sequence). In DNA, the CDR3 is TGTGCCAGCAGCAGGGGCAACTATGGCTACACCTTC. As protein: CASSRGNYGYTF.

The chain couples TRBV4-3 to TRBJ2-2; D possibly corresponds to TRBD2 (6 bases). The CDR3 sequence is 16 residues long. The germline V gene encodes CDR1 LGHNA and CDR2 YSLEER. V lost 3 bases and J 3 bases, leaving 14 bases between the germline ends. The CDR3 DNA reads TGCGCCAGCAGCCAGCTCTGGGGGGACGACACCGGGGAGCTGTTTTTT. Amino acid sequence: CASSQLWGDDTGELFF.

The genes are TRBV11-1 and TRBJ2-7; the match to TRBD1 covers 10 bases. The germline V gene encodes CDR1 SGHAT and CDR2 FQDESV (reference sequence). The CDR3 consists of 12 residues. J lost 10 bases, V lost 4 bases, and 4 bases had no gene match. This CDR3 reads CASSYGQGGQYV. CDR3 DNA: TGTGCCAGCAGCTACGGACAGGGGGGACAGTACGTC.

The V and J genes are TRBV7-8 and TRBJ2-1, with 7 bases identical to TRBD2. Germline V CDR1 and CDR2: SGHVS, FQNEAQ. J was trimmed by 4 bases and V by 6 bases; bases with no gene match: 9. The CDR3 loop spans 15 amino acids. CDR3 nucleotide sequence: TGTGCCAGCAGGGTAGTAGCGGGTCAATACAATGAGCAGTTCTTC. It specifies CASRVVAGQYNEQFF.

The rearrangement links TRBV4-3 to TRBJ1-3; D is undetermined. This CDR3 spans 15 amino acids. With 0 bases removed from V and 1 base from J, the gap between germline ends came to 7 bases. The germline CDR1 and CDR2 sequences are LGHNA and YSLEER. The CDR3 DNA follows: TGCGCCAGCAGCCAAGATCGCGGGTCTGGAAACACCATATATTTT. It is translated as CASSQDRGSGNTIYF.

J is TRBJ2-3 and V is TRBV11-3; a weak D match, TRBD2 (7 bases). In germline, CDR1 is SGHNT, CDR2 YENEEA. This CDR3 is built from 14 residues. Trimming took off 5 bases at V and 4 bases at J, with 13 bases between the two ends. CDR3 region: CASSRGAGADTQYF. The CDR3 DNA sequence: TGTGCCAGCAGCCGGGGGGCAGGGGCAGATACGCAGTATTTT. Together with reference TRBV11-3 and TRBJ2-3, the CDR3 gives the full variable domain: EAGVVQSPRYKIIEKKQPVAFWCNPISGHNTLYWYLQNLGQGPELLIRYENEEAVDDSQLPKDRFSAERLKGVDSTLKIQPAELGDSAVYLCASSRGAGADTQYFGPGTRLTVL.

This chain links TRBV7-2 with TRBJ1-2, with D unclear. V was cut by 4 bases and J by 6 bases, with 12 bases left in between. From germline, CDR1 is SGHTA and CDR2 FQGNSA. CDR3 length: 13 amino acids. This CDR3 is CASSSDFTHGYTF. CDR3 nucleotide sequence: TGTGCCAGCAGCTCGGACTTCACCCATGGCTACACCTTC.

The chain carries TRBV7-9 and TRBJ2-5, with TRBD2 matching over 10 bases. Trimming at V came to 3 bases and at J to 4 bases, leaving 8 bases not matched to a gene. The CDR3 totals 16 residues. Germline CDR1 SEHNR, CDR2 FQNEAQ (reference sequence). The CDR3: CASSLNLAGAGETQYF. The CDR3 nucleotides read TGTGCCAGCAGCTTGAATCTAGCGGGAGCGGGAGAGACCCAGTACTTC. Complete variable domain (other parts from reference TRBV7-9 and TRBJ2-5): DTGVSQNPRHKITKRGQNVTFRCDPISEHNRLYWYRQTLGQGPEFLTYFQNEAQLEKSRLLSDRFSAERPKGSFSTLEIQRTEQGDSAMYLCASSLNLAGAGETQYFGPGTRLLVL.

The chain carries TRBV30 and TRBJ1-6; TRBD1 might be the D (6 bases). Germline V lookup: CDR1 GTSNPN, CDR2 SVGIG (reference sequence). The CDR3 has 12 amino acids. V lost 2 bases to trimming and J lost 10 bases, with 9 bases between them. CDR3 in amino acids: CAWSKGGSPLHF. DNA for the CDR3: TGTGCCTGGAGTAAAGGGGGATCACCCCTCCACTTT.

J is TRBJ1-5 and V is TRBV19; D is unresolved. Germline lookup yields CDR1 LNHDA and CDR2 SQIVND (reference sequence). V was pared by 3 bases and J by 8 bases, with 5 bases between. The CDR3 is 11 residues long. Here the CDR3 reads CASSIGEPQHF. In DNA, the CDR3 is TGTGCCAGTAGTATCGGGGAGCCCCAGCATTTT.

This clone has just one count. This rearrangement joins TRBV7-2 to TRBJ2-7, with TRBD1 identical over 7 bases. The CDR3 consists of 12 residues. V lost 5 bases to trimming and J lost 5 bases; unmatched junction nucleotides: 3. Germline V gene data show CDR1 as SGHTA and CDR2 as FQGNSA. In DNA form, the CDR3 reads TGTGCCAGCAGCATCACAGGGGACGAGCAGTACTTC. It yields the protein CASSITGDEQYF.

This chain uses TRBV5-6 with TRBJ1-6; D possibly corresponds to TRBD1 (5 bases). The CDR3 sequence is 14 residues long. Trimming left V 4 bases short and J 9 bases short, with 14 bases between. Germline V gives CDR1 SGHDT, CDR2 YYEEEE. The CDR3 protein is CASSGEGVISPLHF. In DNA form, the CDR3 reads TGTGCCAGCAGCGGGGAAGGGGTCATTTCACCCCTCCACTTT.

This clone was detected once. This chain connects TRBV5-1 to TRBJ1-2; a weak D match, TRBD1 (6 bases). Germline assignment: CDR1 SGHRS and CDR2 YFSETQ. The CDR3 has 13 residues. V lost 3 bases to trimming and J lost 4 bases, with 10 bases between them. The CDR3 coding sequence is TGCGCCAGCAGCTCCGCGGACAGCTATGGCTACACCTTC. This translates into CASSSADSYGYTF. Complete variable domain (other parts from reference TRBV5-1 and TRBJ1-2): KAGVTQTPRYLIKTRGQQVTLSCSPISGHRSVSWYQQTPGQGLQFLFEYFSETQRNKGNFPGRFSGRQFSNSRSEMNVSTLELGDSALYLCASSSADSYGYTFGSGTRLTVV.